This entry features one T cell receptor (beta chain) sequence. Its cognate antigen is unknown. The sample originates from a study of post-analysis software for immune sequencing data. Study context: Patients with relapsing-remitting, secondary progressive and progressive-relapsing multiple sclerosis courses were all represented. General observations from the study: Multiple sclerosis was associated with a significant reduction in normalized Chao1 diversity relative to controls. Strong co-clustering by F measure was evident for samples that had been prepared in the same batch. Five or six TRBV segments were significantly more frequent in patients than in controls. TRBV5-6, TRBV5-1 and TRBV20-1 were among these segments.

CDR3 length equals 16 residues. Trimming took 1 base from V and 1 from J, leaving 12 bases between them. Looked up from germline, CDR1 is SGHVS and CDR2 is FQNEAQ. Unique molecular identifiers were carried by the TCR beta cDNA libraries. Each CDR3 protein is one row after TCRdb ran MiXCR on the PCR reads. The sample lists almost 700,000 distinct CDR3 sequences, roughly three fifths occurring once. The sample comprised blood. The receptor was isolated from a girl aged 2 to 10 with multiple sclerosis. J is TRBJ2-3 and V is TRBV7-8; D uncertain. The CDR3 sequence: CASSLEGSLGTDTQYF. As DNA, the CDR3 is TGTGCCAGCAGCTTAGAAGGGTCCTTAGGCACAGATACGCAGTATTTT.